This TCR beta chain was recovered during a study of blood T cells in healthy people across ages. About the study: With template switching, about one barcoded beta molecule was captured per two T cells.

The study, taken as a whole, reports: Older age coincided with a roughly linear decline in TCR beta diversity per million T cells.

This clonotype appeared a few times. Its target is not known. The use of a sample-barcoded 5' primer and a J-beta primer mix characterized a second PCR of about 7 to 12 cycles. TCRdb used MiXCR to reprocess the 5' RACE reads, holding one entry per CDR3 protein. The data show some 920,000 distinct CDR3 sequences, 51% seen once. The sequenced sample consisted of blood. The clonotype comes from a woman aged 55-70 years in good health.

CDR3 DNA sequence: TGTGCCAGCAGCCTGATGACGTGGGACACCTACGAGCAGTACTTC. Its translation is CASSLMTWDTYEQYF. The genes are TRBV7-2 and TRBJ2-7; tentatively, D is TRBD1 (6 bases). This CDR3 comprises 15 residues. Germline lookup yields CDR1 SGHTA and CDR2 FQGNSA. Trimming removed 5 bases at V and 2 bases at J, with 16 bases between.